This T cell receptor (beta chain) was recorded in a study of blood T cell repertoires in COVID-19. Study as a whole: Spain, Italy and the United States supplied samples that represented acute and convalescent COVID-19.

Original methodology: How many nucleated cells were present was estimated from reference gene primer amplification. This table comes from immunoSEQ multiplex PCR, and its TCRdb copy is limited to in-frame clones, with some not included. The V and J calls and clone size were taken over from that table, and D and trimming were inferred from the DNA. The data show 150,000 to 200,000 clones, with approximately 80% seen just once and about 5.2% held by the top ten. A COVID-19 case had been met by exposed participants during the 2 weeks before study entry. The CDR3 extends over 17 amino acids. V was pared by 4 bases and J by 3 bases, with 17 bases between. Germline lookup yields CDR1 SGDLS and CDR2 YYNGEE.

The receptor was derived from a man in his 70s who had been exposed to COVID-19. The J gene is TRBJ2-6, the V gene TRBV9, with a weak D call TRBD2 (5 bases). Sequencing was carried out using PBMCs or T cells enriched from blood (not recorded which). The CDR3 region has the DNA TGTGCCAGCAGCTTCTCCTCAGGCGGGCTTGGGGCCAACGTCCTGACTTTC. Its protein is CASSFSSGGLGANVLTF.